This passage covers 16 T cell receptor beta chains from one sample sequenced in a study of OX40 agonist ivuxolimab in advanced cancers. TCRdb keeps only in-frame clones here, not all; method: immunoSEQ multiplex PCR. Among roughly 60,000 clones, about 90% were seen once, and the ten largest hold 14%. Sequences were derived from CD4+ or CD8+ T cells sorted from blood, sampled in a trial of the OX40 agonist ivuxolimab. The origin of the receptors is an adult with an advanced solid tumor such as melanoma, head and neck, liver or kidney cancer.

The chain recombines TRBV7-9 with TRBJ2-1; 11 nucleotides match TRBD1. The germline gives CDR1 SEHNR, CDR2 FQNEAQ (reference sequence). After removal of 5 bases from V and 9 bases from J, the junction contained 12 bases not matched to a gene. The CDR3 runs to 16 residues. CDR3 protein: CASSHLAGQGDSEQFF. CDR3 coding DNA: TGTGCCAGCAGCCACCTAGCGGGACAGGGGGATAGTGAGCAGTTCTTC.

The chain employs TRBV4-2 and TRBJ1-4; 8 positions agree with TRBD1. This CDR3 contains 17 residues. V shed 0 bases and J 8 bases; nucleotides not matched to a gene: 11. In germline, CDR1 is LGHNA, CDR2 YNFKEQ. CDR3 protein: CASSQDVLTGVGEKLFF. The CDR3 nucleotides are TGTGCCAGCAGCCAAGATGTCCTGACAGGGGTTGGGGAAAAACTGTTTTTT.

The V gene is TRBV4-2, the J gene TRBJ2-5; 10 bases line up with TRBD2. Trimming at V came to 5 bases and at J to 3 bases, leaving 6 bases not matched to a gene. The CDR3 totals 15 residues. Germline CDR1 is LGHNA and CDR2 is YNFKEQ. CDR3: CASSLRLAGEETQYF. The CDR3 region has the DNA TGTGCCAGCAGCTTAAGGCTAGCGGGAGAAGAGACCCAGTACTTC.

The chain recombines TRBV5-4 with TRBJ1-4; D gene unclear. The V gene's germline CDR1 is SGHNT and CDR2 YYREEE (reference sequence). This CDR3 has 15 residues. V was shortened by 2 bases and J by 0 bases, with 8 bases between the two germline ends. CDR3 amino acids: CASSLRATTNEKLFF. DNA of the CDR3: TGTGCCAGCAGCTTAAGGGCCACAACTAATGAAAAACTGTTTTTT.

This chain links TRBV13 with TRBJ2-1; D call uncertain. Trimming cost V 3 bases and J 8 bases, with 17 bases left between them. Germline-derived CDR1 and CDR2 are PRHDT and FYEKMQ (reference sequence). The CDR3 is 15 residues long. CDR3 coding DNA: TGTGCCAGCAGCTTCGGATCAGGCCGAGTTGATGAGCAGTTCTTC. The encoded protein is CASSFGSGRVDEQFF.

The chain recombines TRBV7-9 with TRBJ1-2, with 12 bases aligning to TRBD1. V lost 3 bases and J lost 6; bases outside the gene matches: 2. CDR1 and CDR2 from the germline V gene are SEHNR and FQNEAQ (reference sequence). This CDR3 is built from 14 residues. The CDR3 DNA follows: TGTGCCAGCAGCTTTGGGACAGGGGGCGATGGCTACACCTTC. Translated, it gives CASSFGTGGDGYTF.

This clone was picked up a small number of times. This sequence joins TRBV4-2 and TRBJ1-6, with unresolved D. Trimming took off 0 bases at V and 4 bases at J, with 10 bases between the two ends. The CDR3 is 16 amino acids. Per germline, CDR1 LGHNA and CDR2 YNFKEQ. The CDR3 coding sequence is TGTGCCAGCAGCCAAGATTTCACAGATTATAATTCACCCCTCCACTTT. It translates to CASSQDFTDYNSPLHF.

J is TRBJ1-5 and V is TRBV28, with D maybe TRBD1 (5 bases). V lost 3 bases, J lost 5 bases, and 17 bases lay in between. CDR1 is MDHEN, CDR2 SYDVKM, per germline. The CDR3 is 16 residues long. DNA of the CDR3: TGTGCCAGCAGTTTCCTGAGGGACCTTCGTGATCAGCCCCAGCATTTT. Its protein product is CASSFLRDLRDQPQHF. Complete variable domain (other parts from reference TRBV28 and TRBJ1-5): DVKVTQSSRYLVKRTGEKVFLECVQDMDHENMFWYRQDPGLGLRLIYFSYDVKMKEKGDIPEGYSVSREKKERFSLILESASTNQTSMYLCASSFLRDLRDQPQHFGDGTRLSIL.

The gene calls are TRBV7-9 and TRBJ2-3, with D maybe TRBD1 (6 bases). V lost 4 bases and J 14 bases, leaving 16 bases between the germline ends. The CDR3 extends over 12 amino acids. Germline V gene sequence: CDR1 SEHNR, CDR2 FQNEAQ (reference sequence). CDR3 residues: CASSSSGTSSYF. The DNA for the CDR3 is TGTGCCAGCAGCTCCTCCGGGACATCGTCGTATTTT.

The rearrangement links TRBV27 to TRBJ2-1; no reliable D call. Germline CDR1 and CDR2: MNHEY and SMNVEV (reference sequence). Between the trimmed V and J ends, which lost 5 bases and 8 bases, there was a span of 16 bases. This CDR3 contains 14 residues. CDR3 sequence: CASSPSIGRHEQFF. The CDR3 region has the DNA TGTGCCAGCAGTCCGTCTATTGGTAGGCATGAGCAGTTCTTC.

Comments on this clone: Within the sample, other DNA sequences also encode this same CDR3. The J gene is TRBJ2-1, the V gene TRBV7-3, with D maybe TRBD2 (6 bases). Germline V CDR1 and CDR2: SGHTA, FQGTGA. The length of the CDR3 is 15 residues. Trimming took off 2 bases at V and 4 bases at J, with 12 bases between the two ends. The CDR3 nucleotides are TGTGCCAGCAGCTTAGATAGCGGAGGATACAATGAGCAGTTCTTC. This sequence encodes CASSLDSGGYNEQFF.

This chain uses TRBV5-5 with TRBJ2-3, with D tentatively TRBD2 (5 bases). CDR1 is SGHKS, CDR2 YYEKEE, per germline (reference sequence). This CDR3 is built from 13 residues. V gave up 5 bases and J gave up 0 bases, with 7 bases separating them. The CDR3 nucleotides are TGTGCCAGCAGTAGCGTGAGCACAGATACGCAGTATTTT. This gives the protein CASSSVSTDTQYF.

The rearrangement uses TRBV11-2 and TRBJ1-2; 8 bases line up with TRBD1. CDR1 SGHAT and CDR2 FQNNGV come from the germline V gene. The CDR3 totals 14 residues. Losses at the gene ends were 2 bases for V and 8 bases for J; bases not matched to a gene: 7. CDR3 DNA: TGTGCCAGCAGCTTAACGGACAGGGTGGGAGGCTACACCTTC. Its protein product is CASSLTDRVGGYTF. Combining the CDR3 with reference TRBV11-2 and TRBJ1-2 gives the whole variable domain EAGVAQSPRYKIIEKRQSVAFWCNPISGHATLYWYQQILGQGPKLLIQFQNNGVVDDSQLPKDRFSAERLKGVDSTLKIQPAKLEDSAVYLCASSLTDRVGGYTFGSGTRLTVV.

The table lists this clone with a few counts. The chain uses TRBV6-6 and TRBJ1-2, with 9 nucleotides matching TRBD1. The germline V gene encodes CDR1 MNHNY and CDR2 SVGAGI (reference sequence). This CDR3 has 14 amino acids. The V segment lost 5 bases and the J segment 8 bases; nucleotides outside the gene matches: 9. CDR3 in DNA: TGTGCCAGCAGTCGCCTACAGGGGGCGCACGGCTACACCTTC. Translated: CASSRLQGAHGYTF.

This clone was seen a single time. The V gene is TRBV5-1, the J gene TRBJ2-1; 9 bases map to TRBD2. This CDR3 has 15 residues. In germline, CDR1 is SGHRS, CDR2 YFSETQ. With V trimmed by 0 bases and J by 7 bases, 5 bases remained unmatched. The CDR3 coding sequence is TGCGCCAGCAGCTTGGGGGCGGGAGGGCCGAATGAGCAGTTCTTC. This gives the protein CASSLGAGGPNEQFF.

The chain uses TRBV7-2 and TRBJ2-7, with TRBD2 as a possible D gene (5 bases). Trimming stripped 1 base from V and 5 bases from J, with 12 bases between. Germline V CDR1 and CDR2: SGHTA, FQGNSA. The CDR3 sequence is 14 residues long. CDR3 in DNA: TGTGCCAGCAGCTTAGGGGGAGAACCTAACGAGCAGTACTTC. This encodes CASSLGGEPNEQYF.